This T cell receptor (beta chain) was sequenced during a study of response to subunit inactivated influenza vaccine. Overall study findings and caveats: The authors proposed limited new T cell recruitment per seasonal influenza vaccination.

As regards this clonotype: Its specificity is unknown.

Germline trimming cut 7 bases from V and 4 bases from J; bases unmatched to any gene: 13. From germline, CDR1 is DFQATT and CDR2 SNEGSKA (reference sequence). The CDR3 is 15 residues long. TCRdb re-called the RT-PCR reads with MiXCR, one entry per CDR3 protein. The sample shows 530,000 or so distinct CDR3 sequences, roughly 27% of them seen only once. The genes are TRBV20-1 and TRBJ2-3; 8 bases line up with TRBD1. The TCR was taken from a man aged 50 to 60 who received an inactivated influenza vaccine. The specimen was CD4+ T cells sorted from PBMCs, collected 5 days after vaccination. CDR3 sequence: CSGSGGGIGADTQYF. CDR3 nucleotide sequence: TGCAGTGGTTCAGGGGGCGGGATCGGCGCAGATACGCAGTATTTT.